This T cell receptor beta chain appears in the sequencing data of a study of sequential checkpoint blockade in melanoma. Study-level information: Randomization was 1:1 between first-line nivolumab→ipilimumab and ipilimumab→nivolumab. Around 21 patients had matched tumor biopsies before treatment and at week 13 after nivolumab or ipilimumab alone.

TCRdb keeps only in-frame clones here, not all; method: immunoSEQ multiplex PCR. The data hold 6,000 to 6,500 clones, with 26% observed a single time. Whole-study findings and limits: PD-L1 staining and CD8+ counts, not mutational load, tracked tumor T-cell clonality. In arm A, pretreatment tumor clonality was associated with response.

Germline CDR1 and CDR2: LNHDA and SQIVND (reference sequence). The CDR3 is made up of 16 amino acids. Trimming removed 5 bases from V and 8 bases from J; junction bases left unmatched: 14. Remarks on this clone: Its target is not known.

The treatment was: randomized to nivolumab then ipilimumab (arm A) or the reverse (arm B). This rearrangement joins TRBV19 to TRBJ1-2, with 10 positions matching TRBD1. This TCR was recovered from a human donor with melanoma. Here the sequenced sample was tumor tissue (inferred from file names), taken from a patient given nivolumab and ipilimumab in sequence. Here the CDR3 DNA reads TGTGCCAGTAGTTTGGACAGGGGGACGACTATGGACGGCTACACCTTC. Its protein is CASSLDRGTTMDGYTF. Together with reference TRBV19 and TRBJ1-2, the CDR3 gives the full variable domain: DGGITQSPKYLFRKEGQNVTLSCEQNLNHDAMYWYRQDPGQGLRLIYYSQIVNDFQKGDIAEGYSVSREKKESFPLTVTSAQKNPTAFYLCASSLDRGTTMDGYTFGSGTRLTVV.